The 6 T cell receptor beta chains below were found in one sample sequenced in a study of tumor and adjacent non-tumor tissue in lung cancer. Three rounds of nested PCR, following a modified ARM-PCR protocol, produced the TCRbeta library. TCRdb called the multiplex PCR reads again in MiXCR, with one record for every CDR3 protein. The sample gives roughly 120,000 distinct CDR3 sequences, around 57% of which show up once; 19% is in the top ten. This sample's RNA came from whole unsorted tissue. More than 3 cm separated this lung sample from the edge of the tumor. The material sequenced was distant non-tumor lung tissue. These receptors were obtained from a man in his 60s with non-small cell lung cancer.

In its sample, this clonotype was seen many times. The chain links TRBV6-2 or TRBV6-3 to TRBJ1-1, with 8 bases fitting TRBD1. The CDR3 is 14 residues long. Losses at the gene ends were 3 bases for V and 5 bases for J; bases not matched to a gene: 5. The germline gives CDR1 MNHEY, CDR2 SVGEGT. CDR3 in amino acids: CASSYWGQATEAFF. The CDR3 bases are TGTGCCAGCAGTTATTGGGGACAGGCGACTGAAGCTTTCTTT.

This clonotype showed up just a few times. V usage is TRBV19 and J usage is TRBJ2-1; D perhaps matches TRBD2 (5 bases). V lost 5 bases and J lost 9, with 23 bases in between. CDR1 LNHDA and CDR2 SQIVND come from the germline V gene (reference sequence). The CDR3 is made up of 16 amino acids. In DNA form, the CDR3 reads TGTGCCAGTAGTGTCACCTACCCTCGAACTAGACCTGAGCAGTTCTTC. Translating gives CASSVTYPRTRPEQFF.

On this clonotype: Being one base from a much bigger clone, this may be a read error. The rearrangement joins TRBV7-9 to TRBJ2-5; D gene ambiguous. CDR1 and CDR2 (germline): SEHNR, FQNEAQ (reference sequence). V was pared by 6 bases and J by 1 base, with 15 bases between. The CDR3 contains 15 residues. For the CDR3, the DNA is TGTGCCAGCAGGGATTCCGACGATTCCCAAGAGACCCAGTACTTC. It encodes CASRDSDDSQETQYF.

The CDR3 spells CTGSLGGNTEAFF. The CDR3 coding sequence is TGTACCGGCAGCTTGGGCGGGAACACTGAAGCTTTCTTT. The chain recombines TRBV5-8 with TRBJ1-1; D remains ambiguous. Germline assignment: CDR1 SGHTS and CDR2 YDEGEE. The CDR3 has 13 residues.

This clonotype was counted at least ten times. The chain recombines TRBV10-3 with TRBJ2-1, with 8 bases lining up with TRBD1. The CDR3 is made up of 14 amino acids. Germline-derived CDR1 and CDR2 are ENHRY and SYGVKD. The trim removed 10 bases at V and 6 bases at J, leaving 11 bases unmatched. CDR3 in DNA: TGTGCCACTTCATTGAGCACAGGGGGCAATGAGCAGTTCTTC. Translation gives CATSLSTGGNEQFF.

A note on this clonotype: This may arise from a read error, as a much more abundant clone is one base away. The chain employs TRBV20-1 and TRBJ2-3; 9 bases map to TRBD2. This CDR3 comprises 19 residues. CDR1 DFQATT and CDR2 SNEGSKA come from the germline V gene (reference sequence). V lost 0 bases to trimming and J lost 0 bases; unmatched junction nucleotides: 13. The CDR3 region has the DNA TGCAGTGCTAGAGATCTTAGCGGGAGAGGGGCTGCTAGCACAGATACGCAGTATTTT. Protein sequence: CSARDLSGRGAASTDTQYF.